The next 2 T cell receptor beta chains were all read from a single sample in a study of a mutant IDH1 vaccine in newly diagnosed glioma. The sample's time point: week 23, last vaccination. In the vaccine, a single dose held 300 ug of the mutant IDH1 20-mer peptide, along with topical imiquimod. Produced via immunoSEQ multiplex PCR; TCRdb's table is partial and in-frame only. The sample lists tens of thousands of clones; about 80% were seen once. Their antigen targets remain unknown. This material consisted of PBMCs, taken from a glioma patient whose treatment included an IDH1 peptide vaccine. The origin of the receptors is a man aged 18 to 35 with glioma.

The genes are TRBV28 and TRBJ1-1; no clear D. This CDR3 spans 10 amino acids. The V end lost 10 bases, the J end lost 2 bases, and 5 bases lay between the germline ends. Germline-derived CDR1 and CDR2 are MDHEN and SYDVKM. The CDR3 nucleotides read TGTGCCAAAGTTAACACTGAAGCTTTCTTT. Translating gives CAKVNTEAFF. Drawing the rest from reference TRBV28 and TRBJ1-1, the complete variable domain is DVKVTQSSRYLVKRTGEKVFLECVQDMDHENMFWYRQDPGLGLRLIYFSYDVKMKEKGDIPEGYSVSREKKERFSLILESASTNQTSMYLCAKVNTEAFFGQGTRLTVV.

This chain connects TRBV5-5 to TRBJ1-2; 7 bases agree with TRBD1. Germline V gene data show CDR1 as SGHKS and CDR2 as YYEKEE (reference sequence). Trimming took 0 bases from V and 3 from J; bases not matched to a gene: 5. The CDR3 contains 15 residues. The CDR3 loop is CASSLGQGSDYGYTF. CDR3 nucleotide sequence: TGTGCCAGCAGCTTGGGACAGGGAAGTGACTATGGCTACACCTTC.